These 26 T cell receptor beta chains came from one sample sequenced in a study of cytomegalovirus exposure and HLA in healthy donors. Primers included in the PCR were 60 Vbeta and 13 Jbeta primers. Produced via immunoSEQ multiplex PCR; TCRdb's table is partial and in-frame only. The data show fewer than 80,000 clones, with just under 75% seen just once and 5.4% held by the top ten. The sample comprised PBMCs. These receptors were collected from a woman in her twenties or thirties in good health and CMV-seronegative.

The gene calls are TRBV6-6 and TRBJ1-6, with D unresolved. Looked up from germline, CDR1 is MNHNY and CDR2 is SVGAGI (reference sequence). Trimming cost V 2 bases and J 7 bases, with 3 bases left between them. CDR3 size: 12 residues. Here the CDR3 reads CASSYENSPLHF. The DNA of the CDR3 is TGTGCCAGCAGTTACGAGAATTCACCCCTCCACTTT.

CDR3: CASSPTPDRAQGNTIYF. The CDR3 DNA follows: TGTGCCAGCAGCCCCACCCCGGACAGGGCTCAAGGAAACACCATATATTTT. The chain links TRBV7-6 to TRBJ1-3; 8 bases match TRBD1. Germline V gene lookup returns CDR1 SGHVS and CDR2 FNYEAQ. J gave up 4 bases and V 5 bases, and 13 bases lay outside the gene matches. The CDR3 totals 17 residues.

As to this clone: Other DNA sequences in this specimen translate into the identical CDR3. The CDR3 loop reads CASSQGGGSYEQYF. DNA for the CDR3: TGTGCCAGCAGCCAGGGTGGCGGGAGCTACGAGCAGTACTTC. The chain uses TRBV4-2 and TRBJ2-7, with 7 bases that match TRBD2. V trimming: 3 bases; J trimming: 3 bases; junction bases outside the gene matches: 5. The germline gives CDR1 LGHNA, CDR2 YNFKEQ. This CDR3 is 14 amino acids long.

For the CDR3, the DNA is TGTGCCAGCAGGACCACCGGACTAGCGGGAGTCGGGGAGCTGTTTTTT. Translated, it gives CASRTTGLAGVGELFF. J is TRBJ2-2 and V is TRBV28, with TRBD2 identical over 13 bases. Germline CDR1 MDHEN, CDR2 SYDVKM. The CDR3 is made up of 16 amino acids. V was pared by 6 bases and J by 7 bases, with 8 bases of the junction left unmatched.

This chain joins TRBV18 and TRBJ2-1; possible D gene TRBD2, 5 bases. CDR1 KGHSH and CDR2 LQKENI come from the germline V gene. Trimming removed 1 base from V and 6 bases from J, with 10 bases in between. CDR3 size: 14 residues. The chain's CDR3 is CASSPLVEANEQFF. The CDR3 DNA reads as TGTGCCAGCTCACCACTAGTGGAGGCCAATGAGCAGTTCTTC.

This clone was seen only a few times. In nucleotides, the CDR3 is TGCAGCGTCGCAGATAGCAATCAGCCCCAGCATTTT. Translated: CSVADSNQPQHF. The chain joins TRBV29-1 to TRBJ1-5; no definite D call. V lost 6 bases, J lost 0 bases, and 6 bases lay in between. The germline gives CDR1 SQVTM, CDR2 ANQGSEA. The CDR3 totals 12 residues.

The chain carries TRBV30 and TRBJ1-4; D may be TRBD1 (6 bases). The CDR3 consists of 14 residues. The germline CDR1 and CDR2 sequences are GTSNPN and SVGIG (reference sequence). V was clipped by 2 bases and J by 4 bases, with 11 bases between them. As DNA, the CDR3 is TGTGCCTGGAGTCGGACAGCCTTTAATGAAAAACTGTTTTTT. Its protein is CAWSRTAFNEKLFF.

The CDR3: CASSFALLGYTF. The CDR3, as DNA: TGTGCCAGCAGCTTTGCACTACTTGGCTACACCTTC. The rearrangement links TRBV5-4 to TRBJ1-2; D remains ambiguous. Trimming left V 2 bases short and J 7 bases short, with 9 bases between. CDR3 length equals 12 residues. Germline lookup yields CDR1 SGHNT and CDR2 YYREEE (reference sequence).

This sequence joins TRBV30 and TRBJ2-5; 7 positions match TRBD2. CDR1 and CDR2 (germline): GTSNPN, SVGIG (reference sequence). V was clipped by 3 bases and J by 13 bases; unmatched bases: 11. The CDR3 has 12 residues. CDR3 sequence: CAWSRLGGGSYF. The CDR3 DNA sequence: TGTGCCTGGAGCCGACTGGGGGGGGGTTCGTACTTC.

V gene TRBV27 combines with J gene TRBJ1-1; D is unclear. Germline V gene data show CDR1 as MNHEY and CDR2 as SMNVEV (reference sequence). V was trimmed by 5 bases and J by 4 bases, leaving 8 bases between them. The CDR3 extends over 12 amino acids. The CDR3 bases are TGTGCCAGCAGTGAGGGTGGCACTGAAGCTTTCTTT. Translation gives CASSEGGTEAFF.

To note about this clone: Other DNA sequences in this sample translate to the same CDR3. The chain combines TRBV7-3 with TRBJ2-3, with D possibly matching TRBD2 (6 bases). V was cut by 6 bases and J by 3 bases, with 13 bases left in between. The CDR3 runs 14 residues. The germline V gene encodes CDR1 SGHTA and CDR2 FQGTGA. In DNA, the CDR3 is TGTGCCAGCAGTTTGGGCGGGGCAACAGATACGCAGTATTTT. Translating gives CASSLGGATDTQYF.

This clone has just a few counts. The CDR3 loop reads CASSESRGSSTDTQYF. DNA of the CDR3: TGCGCCAGCAGTGAGTCAAGGGGCTCCTCCACAGATACGCAGTATTTT. This chain connects TRBV10-2 to TRBJ2-3, with a weak D call TRBD1 (5 bases). The CDR3 extends over 16 amino acids. Germline V lookup: CDR1 WSHSY, CDR2 SAAADI. V was clipped by 0 bases and J by 2 bases, with 12 bases between them.

This clone was seen just once. For the CDR3, the DNA is TGTGCCAGCAGTTACATGGACAGGGCACCCCTCCACTTT. Translation: CASSYMDRAPLHF. The chain combines TRBV6-5 with TRBJ1-6; 8 nucleotides agree with TRBD1. The CDR3 runs to 13 residues. V shed 2 bases, J shed 11 bases, and the junction held 2 bases outside the gene matches. The germline V gene has CDR1 MNHEY and CDR2 SVGAGI.

This chain connects TRBV28 to TRBJ2-5, with 7 bases lining up with TRBD2. The CDR3 spans 14 residues. J was trimmed by 5 bases and V by 4 bases; bases with no gene match: 7. CDR1 and CDR2 from the germline V gene are MDHEN and SYDVKM. CDR3 protein: CASSSPGGGETQYF. In nucleotides, the CDR3 is TGTGCCAGCAGTTCCCCGGGGGGTGGGGAGACCCAGTACTTC.

In this sample, this clone turned up once. The chain uses TRBV9 and TRBJ2-2; weak D call: TRBD1 (5 bases). CDR1 and CDR2 (germline): SGDLS, YYNGEE. The CDR3 length is 16 residues. Trimming pared 0 bases from V and 3 bases from J, leaving 12 bases between. The CDR3 here is CASSVEGIHYTGELFF. The CDR3 DNA reads as TGTGCCAGCAGCGTAGAGGGGATCCATTACACCGGGGAGCTGTTTTTT.

The chain links TRBV2 to TRBJ2-4; 9 nucleotides align to TRBD2. Germline CDR1 is SNHLY and CDR2 is FYNNEI. The CDR3 spans 13 residues. V was clipped by 3 bases and J by 12 bases; unmatched bases: 6. CDR3: CASSDWGGRGQYF. The CDR3 coding sequence is TGTGCCAGCAGTGATTGGGGCGGGAGGGGTCAGTACTTC.

The chain couples TRBV5-6 to TRBJ2-7, with 7 positions matching TRBD1. The CDR3 runs to 17 residues. The V segment lost 0 bases and the J segment 4 bases; nucleotides outside the gene matches: 13. The germline V gene has CDR1 SGHDT and CDR2 YYEEEE. CDR3 bases: TGTGCCAGCAGCTTGGCCGTTCCGGGACAGTCTTCGTACGAGCAGTACTTC. Protein sequence: CASSLAVPGQSSYEQYF.

CDR3 loop: CASSVAGGTYNEQFF. The DNA of the CDR3 is TGTGCCAGCAGCGTAGCTGGGGGGACCTACAATGAGCAGTTCTTC. The gene calls are TRBV9 and TRBJ2-1; TRBD2 is a possible D gene (6 bases). The germline CDR1 and CDR2 sequences are SGDLS and YYNGEE. CDR3 length: 15 residues. Deletions cut 0 bases from V and 2 bases from J, with 9 bases between.

This chain joins TRBV19 and TRBJ2-1, with 10 bases fitting TRBD2. Losses at the gene ends were 3 bases for V and 5 bases for J; bases not matched to a gene: 4. Germline values: CDR1 LNHDA, CDR2 SQIVND (reference sequence). CDR3 length: 15 amino acids. CDR3 in amino acids: CASSMSGRGDNEQFF. The CDR3 DNA reads as TGTGCCAGTAGTATGAGCGGGAGGGGGGACAATGAGCAGTTCTTC.

This clone was seen only a few times. The CDR3 DNA reads as TGTGCCTGGAGTGTACGCGGGAGCTACAATGAGCAGTTCTTC. Translated: CAWSVRGSYNEQFF. This chain connects TRBV30 to TRBJ2-1; the match to TRBD2 covers 7 bases. In germline, CDR1 is GTSNPN, CDR2 SVGIG (reference sequence). V was clipped by 0 bases and J by 3 bases; unmatched bases: 2. The CDR3 is 14 amino acids.

The genes are TRBV7-8 and TRBJ2-7, with 10 bases lining up with TRBD1. Germline lookup yields CDR1 SGHVS and CDR2 FQNEAQ. Trimming at V came to 5 bases and at J to 2 bases, leaving 9 bases not matched to a gene. The CDR3 covers 16 residues. CDR3 DNA sequence: TGTGCCAGCAGCCCGGGACAGGGGCAGTTGCCCTACGAGCAGTACTTC. Its translation: CASSPGQGQLPYEQYF.

This clone was picked up a small number of times. This chain connects TRBV7-9 to TRBJ1-6; possible D gene TRBD1, 6 bases. From germline, CDR1 is SEHNR and CDR2 FQNEAQ (reference sequence). Between the trimmed V and J ends, which lost 1 base and 7 bases, there was a span of 8 bases. This CDR3 is built from 14 residues. The CDR3 nucleotides are TGTGCCAGCAGCTTAGTCCAGGGGAATTCACCCCTCCACTTT. Translated: CASSLVQGNSPLHF.

V is TRBV5-4 and J is TRBJ2-1, with 10 bases fitting TRBD2. The CDR3 extends over 16 amino acids. V lost 0 bases, J lost 8 bases, and 8 bases stayed unmatched. The germline gives CDR1 SGHNT, CDR2 YYREEE (reference sequence). The CDR3 nucleotides are TGTGCCAGCAGCTTGGAACGAGCGGGAGGGCCGGATGAGCAGTTCTTC. Amino acids: CASSLERAGGPDEQFF. Full variable domain (missing parts from reference TRBV5-4 and TRBJ2-1): ETGVTQSPTHLIKTRGQQVTLRCSSQSGHNTVSWYQQALGQGPQFIFQYYREEENGRGNFPPRFSGLQFPNYSSELNVNALELDDSALYLCASSLERAGGPDEQFFGPGTRLTVL.

This clone was recorded only once. V is TRBV6-4 and J is TRBJ2-3; 12 nucleotides match TRBD2. Per the germline V gene, CDR1 is MRHNA and CDR2 is SNTAGT. Trimming cost V 4 bases and J 3 bases; bases outside gene matches: 11. The CDR3 totals 18 residues. The chain's CDR3 is CASSAELTSGRRTDTQYF. In nucleotides, the CDR3 is TGTGCCAGCAGTGCCGAACTGACTAGCGGGAGAAGAACAGATACGCAGTATTTT.

This rearrangement joins TRBV19 to TRBJ1-4; a weak D match, TRBD1 (6 bases). This CDR3 contains 16 residues. Trimming stripped 11 bases from V and 0 bases from J, with 19 bases between. Germline CDR1 and CDR2: LNHDA and SQIVND (reference sequence). For the CDR3, the DNA is TGTGCCGTCGCCAACCCCAGGGGAGCAACTAATGAAAAACTGTTTTTT. This gives the protein CAVANPRGATNEKLFF.

The V gene is TRBV10-2, the J gene TRBJ2-1; 8 bases match TRBD2. With V trimmed by 6 bases and J by 0 bases, 10 bases remained unmatched. The CDR3 runs to 17 residues. Germline lookup yields CDR1 WSHSY and CDR2 SAAADI. The CDR3 loop reads CASRRSGSANSYNEQFF. The CDR3 DNA reads as TGCGCCAGCAGGAGAAGCGGGAGCGCCAACTCCTACAATGAGCAGTTCTTC.